The 30 T cell receptor beta chains below come from one sample, sequenced in a study of blood T cell repertoires in COVID-19. Clones were sequenced by immunoSEQ multiplex PCR, and TCRdb holds only the in-frame ones, with some missing. The sample records 150,000 to 200,000 clones, around 80% being singletons. Sequenced input: peripheral blood. Receptors originate from a woman aged 80 or older with active or convalescent COVID-19.

V gene TRBV7-3 combines with J gene TRBJ2-7; 9 bases line up with TRBD2. CDR1 is SGHTA and CDR2 is FQGTGA in the germline V gene. J gave up 3 bases and V 4 bases, and 7 bases lay outside the gene matches. The CDR3 totals 15 residues. CDR3 region: CASSSSSGEFYEQYF. For the CDR3, the DNA is TGTGCCAGCAGCTCTTCTAGCGGGGAATTCTACGAGCAGTACTTC.

J is TRBJ2-1 and V is TRBV7-7, with 10 bases fitting TRBD2. Germline V gene data show CDR1 as SSHAT and CDR2 as FNYEAQ (reference sequence). Trimming took 5 bases from V and 1 from J; bases not matched to a gene: 5. The CDR3 totals 16 residues. The CDR3 protein is CASSPRTSGSYNEQFF. The CDR3 nucleotides are TGTGCCAGCAGCCCCAGGACTAGCGGTTCCTACAATGAGCAGTTCTTC.

This clone was detected only once. This chain links TRBV5-1 with TRBJ2-3; 7 bases are a match to TRBD2. This CDR3 has 16 amino acids. V shed 5 bases, J shed 3 bases, and the junction held 12 bases outside the gene matches. The germline V gene has CDR1 SGHRS and CDR2 YFSETQ. The CDR3 sequence: CASSVGSGGGTDTQYF. The CDR3 nucleotides read TGCGCCAGCAGTGTGGGATCGGGGGGAGGTACAGATACGCAGTATTTT. The whole variable domain, remainder taken from reference TRBV5-1 and TRBJ2-3, is KAGVTQTPRYLIKTRGQQVTLSCSPISGHRSVSWYQQTPGQGLQFLFEYFSETQRNKGNFPGRFSGRQFSNSRSEMNVSTLELGDSALYLCASSVGSGGGTDTQYFGPGTRLTVL.

The chain couples TRBV10-3 to TRBJ2-3; no reliable D call. The CDR3 is 12 amino acids. Looked up from germline, CDR1 is ENHRY and CDR2 is SYGVKD. With 3 bases removed from V and 4 bases from J, the gap between germline ends came to 5 bases. The CDR3 region has the DNA TGTGCCATCAGTGACCAGGCAGATACGCAGTATTTT. This sequence encodes CAISDQADTQYF.

This sequence joins TRBV24-1 and TRBJ2-7, with a tentative D call TRBD2 (5 bases). CDR1 KGHDR and CDR2 SFDVKD come from the germline V gene. Trimming removed 3 bases from V and 6 bases from J, with 17 bases in between. This CDR3 spans 15 amino acids. In nucleotides, the CDR3 is TGTGCCACCAGTGATGACATCGCTAGCTTGTCCGAGCAGTACTTC. It encodes CATSDDIASLSEQYF.

The chain couples TRBV4-1 to TRBJ1-5; D gene uncertain. V was cut by 1 base and J by 1 base, with 11 bases left in between. The length of the CDR3 is 16 residues. Germline V CDR1 and CDR2: MGHRA, YSYEKL. Here the CDR3 reads CASSQVGSRSNQPQHF. The CDR3 DNA is TGCGCCAGCAGCCAAGTCGGGTCAAGGAGCAATCAGCCCCAGCATTTT.

The chain carries TRBV27 and TRBJ2-3, with D hard to call. The V gene's germline CDR1 is MNHEY and CDR2 SMNVEV (reference sequence). The V and J ends lost 7 bases and 1 base respectively, with 9 bases between them. This CDR3 is built from 13 residues. The CDR3 nucleotides read TGTGCCAGCACAACAGCAGGCACAGATACGCAGTATTTT. Its protein product is CASTTAGTDTQYF.

The CDR3 sequence: CASSARQGDEAFF. In nucleotides, the CDR3 is TGTGCCAGCTCAGCTCGACAGGGTGATGAAGCTTTCTTT. J is TRBJ1-1 and V is TRBV18; 7 bases line up with TRBD1. Germline-derived CDR1 and CDR2 are KGHSH and LQKENI. This CDR3 spans 13 amino acids. Trimming removed 5 bases from V and 7 bases from J; junction bases left unmatched: 7.

This clone has just a few counts. This chain uses TRBV6-5 with TRBJ1-2, with TRBD1 identical over 8 bases. Germline V gene data show CDR1 as MNHEY and CDR2 as SVGAGI. The CDR3 is 15 amino acids. Losses at the gene ends were 6 bases for V and 0 bases for J; bases not matched to a gene: 6. The CDR3 spells CASRPGQGPNYGYTF. Here the CDR3 DNA reads TGTGCCAGCAGGCCCGGACAGGGCCCTAACTATGGCTACACCTTC.

This clone was detected a few times. The chain couples TRBV5-1 to TRBJ1-1; TRBD1 agrees at 7 bases. The germline CDR1 and CDR2 sequences are SGHRS and YFSETQ. With V trimmed by 0 bases and J by 5 bases, 1 base remained unmatched. CDR3 length equals 13 residues. CDR3 nucleotide sequence: TGCGCCAGCAGCTTGGACAGGGGAACTGAAGCTTTCTTT. This codes for CASSLDRGTEAFF.

J is TRBJ1-2 and V is TRBV13, with D tentatively TRBD1 (5 bases). Germline CDR1 reads PRHDT; CDR2 reads FYEKMQ (reference sequence). This CDR3 contains 13 residues. With 3 bases removed from V and 1 base from J, the gap between germline ends came to 6 bases. In DNA form, the CDR3 reads TGTGCCAGCAGCTTGGGGGGTAACTATGGCTACACCTTC. Protein product: CASSLGGNYGYTF.

V usage is TRBV27 and J usage is TRBJ1-5, with D unclear. V was clipped by 2 bases and J by 5 bases, with 7 bases between them. This CDR3 spans 13 amino acids. CDR1 and CDR2 (germline): MNHEY, SMNVEV (reference sequence). The CDR3 loop reads CASSLARDQPQHF. The DNA of the CDR3 is TGTGCCAGCAGTTTAGCTCGAGATCAGCCCCAGCATTTT.

This clone appeared a few times. CDR3 nucleotide sequence: TGCGCCAGCAGCCAAGATGAGGCAGGGTTCCGAGAACTGTTTTTT. It encodes CASSQDEAGFRELFF. The J gene is TRBJ1-4, the V gene TRBV4-1, with a weak D call TRBD1 (5 bases). The germline CDR1 and CDR2 sequences are MGHRA and YSYEKL. V dropped 0 bases and J dropped 12 bases, with 17 bases sitting between them. The CDR3 length is 15 residues.

This clone was seen a handful of times. The CDR3 sequence: CAISYRDRADTQYF. The CDR3 nucleotides read TGTGCCATCAGTTACCGGGACAGGGCAGATACGCAGTATTTT. The genes are TRBV10-3 and TRBJ2-3; TRBD1 matches at 9 bases. The germline V gene encodes CDR1 ENHRY and CDR2 SYGVKD. The CDR3 has 14 amino acids. V was clipped by 5 bases and J by 4 bases; unmatched bases: 4.

The chain couples TRBV11-2 to TRBJ2-3; D not resolved. Per germline, CDR1 SGHAT and CDR2 FQNNGV. The CDR3 runs 14 residues. Trimming took off 0 bases at V and 4 bases at J, with 8 bases between the two ends. Here the CDR3 reads CASSLDILADTQYF. CDR3 bases: TGTGCCAGCAGCTTAGACATTCTAGCAGATACGCAGTATTTT.

V and J are TRBV5-1 and TRBJ1-2; 8 bases fit TRBD1. Germline lookup yields CDR1 SGHRS and CDR2 YFSETQ. The junction had 15 bases not matched to a gene; V was cut back by 4 bases and J by 4 bases. This CDR3 contains 17 residues. The CDR3 bases are TGCGCCAGCAGCGGCGGGACAGGCCGGGTTTCGGGCTATGGCTACACCTTC. Its translation: CASSGGTGRVSGYGYTF.

This clone was counted a few times. The rearrangement uses TRBV7-2 and TRBJ2-5; 8 bases align to TRBD2. V trimming: 2 bases; J trimming: 2 bases; junction bases outside the gene matches: 4. This CDR3 is 15 amino acids long. Germline-derived CDR1 and CDR2 are SGHTA and FQGNSA. CDR3 loop: CASSLLTGGQETQYF. DNA of the CDR3: TGTGCCAGCAGCTTATTGACGGGGGGGCAAGAGACCCAGTACTTC.

The CDR3 loop reads CASSRPGTGYWPYF. The CDR3 nucleotides read TGTGCCAGCAGTCGCCCAGGGACAGGGTATTGGCCGTACTTC. The chain employs TRBV6-7 and TRBJ2-5, with TRBD1 matching 9 bases. TRBV6-7 is an ORF for which the function is uncertain. With 5 bases clipped from V and 13 bases from J, the junction kept 14 bases outside the gene matches. The CDR3 runs 14 residues.

Only a few counts were recorded for this clone. The chain employs TRBV6-1 and TRBJ1-2; D call uncertain. This CDR3 has 13 amino acids. Trimming removed 3 bases from V and 4 bases from J, with 9 bases in between. Germline CDR1 is MNHNS and CDR2 is SASEGT. The CDR3 coding sequence is TGTGCCAGCAGTGAGCAGATAATCTATGGCTACACCTTC. Protein sequence: CASSEQIIYGYTF.

This clone appeared a few times. The CDR3 DNA is TGTGCCAGCAGCCCGCTAGCAGCTAGCACAGATACGCAGTATTTT. The encoded protein is CASSPLAASTDTQYF. V and J are TRBV11-2 and TRBJ2-3, with D possibly being TRBD2 (5 bases). Germline V CDR1 and CDR2: SGHAT, FQNNGV. This CDR3 has 15 amino acids. V dropped 5 bases and J dropped 0 bases, with 12 bases sitting between them.

The V call is TRBV9, the J call TRBJ2-2; 12 positions agree with TRBD2. J gave up 6 bases and V 2 bases, and 5 bases lay outside the gene matches. Germline loops: CDR1 SGDLS, CDR2 YYNGEE. The CDR3 consists of 16 residues. The CDR3 DNA reads TGTGCCAGCAGCGTGGCTACTAGCGGGGGGTCCGGGGAGCTGTTTTTT. Translating gives CASSVATSGGSGELFF.

J is TRBJ2-5 and V is TRBV5-1, with D maybe TRBD2 (5 bases). Germline V gene lookup returns CDR1 SGHRS and CDR2 YFSETQ. V lost 4 bases, J lost 3 bases, and 13 bases lay in between. The CDR3 runs 14 residues. CDR3 amino acids: CASSAGGQEETQYF. For the CDR3, the DNA is TGCGCCAGCAGCGCCGGCGGGCAGGAAGAGACCCAGTACTTC.

This clone occurred many times. J is TRBJ1-1 and V is TRBV18; tentatively, D is TRBD1 (6 bases). Germline V gene data show CDR1 as KGHSH and CDR2 as LQKENI. CDR3 length equals 14 residues. Trimming shortened V by 6 bases and J by 5 bases, and 16 bases separated the two germline ends. CDR3 DNA sequence: TGTGCCAGCTCCCCTCCGCCCCAGGGGACTGAAGCTTTCTTT. The encoded protein is CASSPPPQGTEAFF. Using reference TRBV18 and TRBJ1-1 for the parts outside the CDR3, the full variable domain is NAGVMQNPRHLVRRRGQEARLRCSPMKGHSHVYWYRQLPEEGLKFMVYLQKENIIDESGMPKERFSAEFPKEGPSILRIQQVVRGDSAAYFCASSPPPQGTEAFFGQGTRLTVV.

This CDR3 reads CASSFSGYNEQFF. The CDR3 region has the DNA TGTGCCAGCAGCTTCTCGGGGTACAATGAGCAGTTCTTC. J is TRBJ2-1 and V is TRBV7-9; maybe TRBD2 (5 bases). This CDR3 has 13 residues. The germline V and J ends were trimmed by 3 bases and 4 bases, with 7 bases remaining between them. Germline-derived CDR1 and CDR2 are SEHNR and FQNEAQ (reference sequence). Combining the CDR3 with reference TRBV7-9 and TRBJ2-1 gives the whole variable domain DTGVSQNPRHKITKRGQNVTFRCDPISEHNRLYWYRQTLGQGPEFLTYFQNEAQLEKSRLLSDRFSAERPKGSFSTLEIQRTEQGDSAMYLCASSFSGYNEQFFGPGTRLTVL.

The V gene is TRBV5-4, the J gene TRBJ2-7, with a weak D call TRBD2 (6 bases). Germline V gene data show CDR1 as SGHNT and CDR2 as YYREEE (reference sequence). This CDR3 is built from 14 residues. V lost 3 bases and J 0 bases, leaving 10 bases between the germline ends. The chain's CDR3 is CASSSEGLSYEQYF. CDR3 nucleotides: TGTGCCAGCAGCTCGGAGGGCCTCTCCTACGAGCAGTACTTC.

The DNA of the CDR3 is TGTGCCAGCAGCACACAGAGCTCTGGGGCCAACGTCCTGACTTTC. Translation: CASSTQSSGANVLTF. The chain couples TRBV6-5 to TRBJ2-6; no clear D. Trimming cost V 6 bases and J 0 bases, with 9 bases left between them. Germline values: CDR1 MNHEY, CDR2 SVGAGI. This CDR3 spans 15 amino acids.

The rearrangement links TRBV3-1 (or the pseudogene TRBV3-2) to TRBJ2-1; 11 bases line up with TRBD2. Looked up from germline, CDR1 is LGHDT and CDR2 is YNNKEL (reference sequence). Germline trimming cut 4 bases from V and 4 bases from J; bases unmatched to any gene: 6. CDR3 length equals 16 residues. The DNA for the CDR3 is TGTGCCAGCAGCCGCGGACTAGCGGGCGCGTACAATGAGCAGTTCTTC. Its translation: CASSRGLAGAYNEQFF.

J is TRBJ2-4 and V is TRBV19, with 9 bases fitting TRBD1. The ends lost 5 bases at V and 8 bases at J; junction bases unmatched: 10. Germline V gene data show CDR1 as LNHDA and CDR2 as SQIVND (reference sequence). CDR3 length equals 15 residues. CDR3 region: CASSSQQGAGDIQYF. The CDR3 region has the DNA TGTGCCAGTAGTTCGCAACAGGGGGCTGGGGACATTCAGTACTTC.

The V call is TRBV6-1, the J call TRBJ1-2; D is possibly TRBD1 (6 bases). This CDR3 is 13 amino acids long. V lost 2 bases and J 6 bases, leaving 10 bases between the germline ends. Germline assignment: CDR1 MNHNS and CDR2 SASEGT. CDR3 nucleotides: TGTGCCAGCAGTGAAAGACAGGTGGATGGCTACACCTTC. Translating it yields CASSERQVDGYTF.

A single count supports this clone. V gene TRBV3-1 (or the pseudogene TRBV3-2) combines with J gene TRBJ2-1, with 15 bases identical to TRBD2. The CDR3 spans 18 residues. V lost 10 bases and J lost 0; bases outside the gene matches: 10. Per the germline V gene, CDR1 is LGHDT and CDR2 is YNNKEL (reference sequence). The CDR3 sequence is CATEGLAGGRPSYNEQFF. As DNA, the CDR3 is TGTGCCACCGAGGGACTAGCGGGGGGCAGACCCTCCTACAATGAGCAGTTCTTC.